The 15 T cell receptor beta chains below all came from one sample that was sequenced in a study of follicular helper T cells after annual influenza vaccination. Indicated time point: 2014-2015 season, 7 days after vaccination. TCRdb keeps only in-frame clones here, not all; method: immunoSEQ multiplex PCR. Among 9,000 to 13,000 clones listed, around 86% were seen once. The sequences come from CXCR5- memory CD4+ T cells sorted from blood, collected 7 days after influenza vaccination. Receptors originate from an adult who received the influenza vaccine.

This rearrangement joins TRBV5-4 to TRBJ1-4, with D unclear. Per germline, CDR1 SGHNT and CDR2 YYREEE (reference sequence). CDR3 size: 16 residues. V was pared by 0 bases and J by 0 bases, with 9 bases between. Written as DNA, the CDR3 is TGTGCCAGCAGCTTGGAACCCTCCGCAACTAATGAAAAACTGTTTTTT. Translating gives CASSLEPSATNEKLFF.

This chain joins TRBV5-1 and TRBJ2-5; D may be TRBD2 (7 bases). In germline, CDR1 is SGHRS, CDR2 YFSETQ. This CDR3 is 14 amino acids long. Trimming cost V 1 base and J 5 bases, with 12 bases left between them. The CDR3 sequence is CASSLSQGGETQYF. In DNA, the CDR3 is TGCGCCAGCAGCTTGTCACAGGGAGGGGAGACCCAGTACTTC.

This clone was seen a single time. V and J are TRBV28 and TRBJ1-2, with D maybe TRBD1 (5 bases). The CDR3 is made up of 15 amino acids. The germline V gene has CDR1 MDHEN and CDR2 SYDVKM. V shed 5 bases and J shed 2 bases, with 15 bases lying between them. CDR3 loop: CASSPPDILNYGYTF. CDR3 DNA: TGTGCCAGCAGTCCACCGGACATACTGAACTATGGCTACACCTTC.

V is TRBV30 and J is TRBJ1-6, with D hard to call. V lost 0 bases and J 7 bases, leaving 13 bases between the germline ends. This CDR3 is 15 amino acids long. Germline V gene lookup returns CDR1 GTSNPN and CDR2 SVGIG (reference sequence). The CDR3 bases are TGTGCCTGGAGTGTTGGGCAGGTCGTCAATTCACCCCTCCACTTT. As protein: CAWSVGQVVNSPLHF.

This rearrangement joins TRBV19 to TRBJ2-7; a possible D gene is TRBD2 (6 bases). Germline V gives CDR1 LNHDA, CDR2 SQIVND (reference sequence). V lost 3 bases to trimming and J lost 3 bases, with 12 bases between them. The CDR3 has 14 amino acids. The CDR3 sequence is CASSISGTNYEQYF. The CDR3 nucleotides are TGTGCCAGTAGTATTAGCGGCACAAACTACGAGCAGTACTTC.

V gene TRBV5-6 combines with J gene TRBJ1-2; 7 bases line up with TRBD1. This CDR3 contains 14 residues. J lost 7 bases, V lost 1 base, and 7 bases had no gene match. Germline CDR1 and CDR2: SGHDT and YYEEEE. The CDR3 sequence is CASSLTGVKGGYTF. In nucleotides, the CDR3 is TGTGCCAGCAGCTTGACAGGGGTAAAGGGTGGCTACACCTTC.

In its sample, this clone was seen a few times. The rearrangement links TRBV2 to TRBJ1-5; a weak D match, TRBD1 (6 bases). The germline V and J ends were trimmed by 1 base and 5 bases, with 12 bases remaining between them. The CDR3 runs 15 residues. Germline CDR1 reads SNHLY; CDR2 reads FYNNEI. The CDR3 protein is CASSEGGGPDQPQHF. The DNA for the CDR3 is TGTGCCAGCAGTGAAGGCGGGGGCCCGGATCAGCCCCAGCATTTT.

The rearrangement uses TRBV15 and TRBJ1-4; D is uncertain. The V gene's germline CDR1 is LNHNV and CDR2 YYDKDF (reference sequence). The CDR3 is 15 amino acids. Trimming cost V 3 bases and J 3 bases, with 11 bases left between them. The CDR3 DNA follows: TGTGCCACCAGCAGGGCGAGGTCCCCTAATGAAAAACTGTTTTTT. It yields the protein CATSRARSPNEKLFF.

Details on this clone: The sample holds other DNA sequences that translate to the same CDR3. The chain uses TRBV7-2 and TRBJ2-3; 7 bases line up with TRBD2. This CDR3 is 15 amino acids long. V dropped 0 bases and J dropped 2; count of bases not matched to a gene: 2. CDR1 and CDR2 from the germline V gene are SGHTA and FQGNSA. CDR3 residues: CASSLAGGYTDTQYF. Here the CDR3 DNA reads TGTGCCAGCAGCTTAGCGGGAGGGTACACAGATACGCAGTATTTT.

The genes are TRBV30 and TRBJ1-2; 8 bases line up with TRBD1. This CDR3 region has 13 residues. Germline lookup yields CDR1 GTSNPN and CDR2 SVGIG (reference sequence). Trimming at V came to 2 bases and at J to 8 bases, leaving 7 bases not matched to a gene. CDR3 nucleotide sequence: TGTGCCTGGAGTATTGACAGGGGAGGCGGCTACACCTTC. The encoded protein is CAWSIDRGGGYTF.

This rearrangement joins TRBV6-1 to TRBJ2-1, with TRBD2 as a possible D gene (5 bases). Germline V gene sequence: CDR1 MNHNS, CDR2 SASEGT. The CDR3 has 13 residues. V gave up 7 bases and J gave up 9 bases, with 16 bases separating them. CDR3 in DNA: TGTGCCAGCACTAGAACAAGGGAGTTTGAGCAGTTCTTC. The encoded protein is CASTRTREFEQFF.

The chain couples TRBV7-9 to TRBJ2-1; possibly TRBD2 for D (5 bases). The CDR3 has 15 residues. Trimming pared 5 bases from V and 3 bases from J, leaving 14 bases between. Germline assignment: CDR1 SEHNR and CDR2 FQNEAQ (reference sequence). The CDR3 reads CASSPGRARYNEQFF. For the CDR3, the DNA is TGTGCCAGCAGCCCGGGAAGGGCTCGCTACAATGAGCAGTTCTTC.

This chain connects TRBV2 to TRBJ2-5; D is uncertain. Germline V gene sequence: CDR1 SNHLY, CDR2 FYNNEI. Deletions cut 4 bases from V and 6 bases from J, with 12 bases between. This CDR3 has 13 residues. CDR3 sequence reads: CASSVEVGQTQYF. In nucleotides, the CDR3 is TGTGCCAGCAGTGTAGAGGTTGGGCAGACCCAGTACTTC.

For the CDR3, the DNA is TGCGCCAGCAGCCAAGAGCCAGGCAGATACGAGCAGTACTTC. Protein: CASSQEPGRYEQYF. The J gene is TRBJ2-7, the V gene TRBV4-1; unclear D gene. The CDR3 has 14 residues. Per germline, CDR1 MGHRA and CDR2 YSYEKL. Trimming pared 0 bases from V and 4 bases from J, leaving 10 bases between.

The chain carries TRBV6-1 and TRBJ1-5, with D tentatively TRBD1 (5 bases). This CDR3 contains 14 residues. The germline gives CDR1 MNHNS, CDR2 SASEGT. The germline V and J ends were trimmed by 8 bases and 5 bases, with 16 bases remaining between them. CDR3 DNA sequence: TGTGCCAGCGGGGGACCTCGTGAGTATCAGCCCCAGCATTTT. Translation: CASGGPREYQPQHF.